This TCR beta chain appears in the sequencing data of a study of tumor and adjacent non-tumor tissue in lung cancer. Across the study: There were 11 to 13 adenocarcinoma, a couple of squamous cell carcinoma and 1 small cell lung cancer cases.

Three rounds of nested PCR, following a modified ARM-PCR protocol, produced the TCRbeta library. Each CDR3 protein gets one entry after TCRdb re-called the multiplex PCR reads with MiXCR. The sample contains about 110,000 distinct CDR3 sequences, about 64% of which appear only once. This sample's RNA came from whole unsorted tissue. More than 3 cm separated this lung sample from the edge of the tumor. Per the germline V gene, CDR1 is SGHAT and CDR2 is FQNNGV. The CDR3 runs to 14 residues. Comment on this clonotype: An end of the junction differs from the germline gene, which may be a read error.

Sequencing used distant non-tumor lung tissue. This chain joins TRBV11-2 and TRBJ2-1; the D is unclear. This sequence originates from a man between 60 and 70 years old with non-small cell lung cancer. The CDR3 is CASSLDHVASEQFF. In DNA form, the CDR3 reads TGTGCCAGCAGCTTAGATCATGTGGCGTCTGAGCAATTCTTC.